This T cell receptor (beta chain) stems from a study of blood T cell repertoires in COVID-19. Profiled with immunoSEQ multiplex PCR; TCRdb holds only in-frame clones, not every one. The sample consists of around 250,000 clones, about 83% of them appearing once. Clinical history reported by participants formed the basis on which cohorts were assigned. The CDR3 consists of 15 residues. Germline V gives CDR1 SGHNT, CDR2 YENEEA. The V gene end was trimmed by 5 bases and the J gene end by 4 bases; junction bases not matched to a gene: 9. Source material: PBMCs or T cells enriched from blood (not recorded which). The V gene is TRBV11-3, the J gene TRBJ1-1, with 8 bases aligning to TRBD1. This sequence was found in a woman in her forties or fifties who had recovered from COVID-19. The DNA for the CDR3 is TGTGCCAGCAGCCCATTCGGACAGGGCGCCACTGAAGCTTTCTTT. This gives the protein CASSPFGQGATEAFF.